Below are 10 T cell receptor beta chains sequenced from a single sample in a study of T-cell reconstitution after alpha-beta-depleted transplantation in children. This sample's TCRbeta library carried unique molecular identifier barcodes. TCRdb reprocessed the PCR reads with MiXCR, giving one entry per CDR3 protein. The sample consists of roughly 610,000 distinct CDR3 sequences, more than 9% of them appearing once. Sequenced here: PBMCs from the stem cell graft donor, sampled from the stem cell graft. The receptors derive from a human donor who donated a stem cell graft to a child with acute myeloid leukemia.

In its sample, this clonotype was seen a few times. The rearrangement uses TRBV6-2 or TRBV6-3 and TRBJ2-1; TRBD1 matches 11 bases. J lost 8 bases, V lost 6 bases, and 3 bases had no gene match. Germline-derived CDR1 and CDR2 are MNHEY and SVGEGT. This CDR3 region has 13 residues. The CDR3 DNA reads TGTGCCAGCAGCAGGACAGGGGGCTATGAGCAGTTCTTC. Translation: CASSRTGGYEQFF.

This clonotype was seen repeatedly, ten times or more. The rearrangement links TRBV12-5 to TRBJ1-3; D unresolved. Germline loops: CDR1 LGHNT, CDR2 FRNRAP. The CDR3 sequence is 13 residues long. Deletions cut 6 bases from V and 1 base from J, with 7 bases between. CDR3 coding DNA: TGTGCTAGTGGCGCCTCATCTGGAAACACCATATATTTT. Translated: CASGASSGNTIYF.

This clonotype was detected only a few times. The V call is TRBV20-1, the J call TRBJ2-7; D is perhaps TRBD1 or TRBD2 (5 bases each). The CDR3 runs 15 residues. V lost 0 bases, J lost 4 bases, and 16 bases lay in between. Germline V gene data show CDR1 as DFQATT and CDR2 as SNEGSKA (reference sequence). Written as DNA, the CDR3 is TGCAGTGCTAGAGATCTTCGGTCGGGGCCTTACGAGCAGTACTTC. Translated: CSARDLRSGPYEQYF.

This clonotype was seen ten or more times. This sequence joins TRBV20-1 and TRBJ2-1; no clear D. The V gene's germline CDR1 is DFQATT and CDR2 SNEGSKA (reference sequence). V lost 4 bases and J lost 0, with 10 bases in between. This CDR3 has 14 amino acids. CDR3 residues: CSATQPSSYNEQFF. The CDR3 DNA sequence: TGCAGTGCTACACAGCCCAGCTCCTACAATGAGCAGTTCTTC.

This clonotype was seen only a few times. The V gene is TRBV19, the J gene TRBJ2-2; D is uncertain. The CDR3 consists of 13 residues. The V gene's germline CDR1 is LNHDA and CDR2 SQIVND (reference sequence). Trimming took 7 bases from V and 6 from J, leaving 12 bases between them. CDR3 in DNA: TGTGCCAGTACCCACGTGGTGGCCGGGGAGCTGTTTTTT. Translation gives CASTHVVAGELFF.

This clonotype was detected a few times. The rearrangement joins TRBV6-2 or TRBV6-3 to TRBJ2-1; a weak D match, TRBD1 (6 bases). This CDR3 is built from 16 residues. Germline V gives CDR1 MNHEY, CDR2 SVGEGT. V was cut by 7 bases and J by 2 bases, with 18 bases left in between. The CDR3 sequence: CASTPQYRETYNEQFF. The CDR3 DNA reads TGTGCCAGCACCCCACAGTACAGGGAGACCTACAATGAGCAGTTCTTC.

J is TRBJ2-7 and V is TRBV7-2, with D uncertain. Germline CDR1 SGHTA, CDR2 FQGNSA. CDR3 length: 13 residues. With 5 bases removed from V and 4 bases from J, the gap between germline ends came to 12 bases. The CDR3 here is CASSPPNPYEQYF. As DNA, the CDR3 is TGTGCCAGCAGCCCCCCGAATCCGTACGAGCAGTACTTC.

This clonotype has ten or more counts. This chain's CDR3 is CSATRDGNTEAFF. For the CDR3, the DNA is TGCAGTGCGACCCGGGACGGAAACACTGAAGCTTTCTTT. This chain connects TRBV20-1 to TRBJ1-1; D possibly corresponds to TRBD1 (5 bases). CDR3 length equals 13 residues. Looked up from germline, CDR1 is DFQATT and CDR2 is SNEGSKA (reference sequence). The V gene lost 6 bases and the J gene lost 2 bases, with 13 bases spanning the gap.

The V gene is TRBV20-1, the J gene TRBJ2-7; D might be TRBD1 or TRBD2, each matching 5 bases. With 6 bases removed from V and 3 bases from J, the gap between germline ends came to 21 bases. Germline CDR1 reads DFQATT; CDR2 reads SNEGSKA (reference sequence). The CDR3 has 15 residues. CDR3 amino acids: CSATPRGRDSYEQYF. CDR3 sequence (DNA): TGCAGTGCAACGCCCCGGGGAAGAGACAGCTACGAGCAGTACTTC.

This sequence joins TRBV4-3 and TRBJ2-1; D might be TRBD2 (6 bases). This CDR3 has 15 amino acids. Deletions cut 3 bases from V and 3 bases from J, with 12 bases between. Germline V gives CDR1 LGHNA, CDR2 YSLEER. The CDR3 DNA sequence: TGCGCCAGCAGCCAGGGCTGGGGGGACTACAATGAGCAGTTCTTC. Protein: CASSQGWGDYNEQFF.